Reported below is one T cell receptor beta chain. Libraries were prepared by immunoSEQ multiplex PCR; TCRdb keeps only in-frame clonotypes and omits some of them. The sample lists around 67,000 clones; about 91% were seen once. V lost 5 bases to trimming and J lost 3 bases, with 14 bases between them. From germline, CDR1 is MNHEY and CDR2 SVGAGI. The CDR3 contains 15 residues. This specimen belongs to a study of T cells after somatic rescue of genetic block. The receptor's source is a man aged 40-50 years. The specimen was peripheral blood mononuclear cells (PBMCs). The V gene is TRBV6-5, the J gene TRBJ2-1; perhaps TRBD1 as D (6 bases). As DNA, the CDR3 is TGTGCCAGCAGTCGAAGTGGGGGCAGCTACAATGAGCAGTTCTTC. This translates into CASSRSGGSYNEQFF.